The entry below gives a single T cell receptor (beta chain) sequence along with its context. Its target antigen remains unknown. No quality values exist for individual bases; no much larger clone is one base distant. As encoded in the germline V gene (reference sequence), CDR1 is LNHDA while CDR2 is SQIVND. V loses 6 bases at its end and J loses 4 bases; junction bases beyond the gene matches: 11. The CDR3 numbers 17 residues from cysteine through phenylalanine. Only the CDR3 part of the read is kept: 51 bases, read in frame from the first base. TCRbeta CDR3 regions were amplified from genomic DNA by means of the immunoSEQ Assay, a bias-controlled multiplex PCR. In the original analysis: Within the assay, amplification of reference gene primers was used to estimate how many nucleated cells each sample contained. To quantify the absolute abundance of each unique TCRbeta CDR3 rearrangement, sequence reads were collapsed and filtered. For each sample, productive Simpson clonality was calculated by taking the square root of Simpson's diversity index across productive rearrangements. TCRdb took over this immuneACCESS table, retaining in-frame rearrangements with V and J assigned. Such tables are incomplete; in checked studies, under half of the missing clones stem from an unresolved V gene, and the remainder is unexplained. V and J calls and clone size come straight from that table; D and trimming were deduced from the DNA. The sample data list a few hundred thousand clones, and about 86% of these were observed just once. The ten largest clones represent roughly 14% of the sample.

The entry originates in a study of blood T cell repertoires in COVID-19 (dated by TCRdb to the early 2020s). Regarding the complete study: Collaborator samples came from the United States, Italy and Spain and covered acute and convalescent phases of COVID-19. The samples were drawn from two sources: the first 160 participants of the ongoing ImmuneRACE study, and 1,000 to 1,500 subjects contributed by 6 global collaborators. A de-identified subject ID, COVID-19 status, age in years and sex were almost always included in the sample metadata. The dataset comprised deeply sampled blood TCRbeta repertoires from subjects exposed to, actively infected with, or recovered from COVID-19. The repertoires were made available in a free public database intended to serve as a resource for research on the immune response to SARS-CoV-2. Where available, HLA class I and class II types were taken from metadata supplied by the sample provider and were not determined by assay-based typing. The prospective study material was composed of cDNA or gDNA derived from T cells, B-cell-depleted T cells, or PBMCs.

Participants in the prospective study were aged roughly 18 to 95 years, lived in some 24 United States geographic areas, and enrolled through a virtual design. Cohort assignment in the prospective study relied on participant-reported clinical history from a screening survey and a study questionnaire. In the prospective study, whole blood, serum and a nasopharyngeal or oropharyngeal swab were collected from each participant by mobile phlebotomists. Participants in the prospective study had the option to provide additional blood draws and questionnaires over an approximately 2-month period. Before DNA extraction, blood samples from the prospective study were shipped at room temperature or frozen. Paper-wide results and their limitations: Clinical and demographic metadata were provided uncurated, with the amount varying by source and participant.

The source material was PBMCs or T cells enriched from blood (not recorded which). This chain joins TRBV19 to TRBJ1-5, and TRBD1 aligns with 11 junction nucleotides. The receptor was isolated from a woman in her forties or fifties with acute COVID-19. The DNA is as follows: TGTGCCAGTAGGGATGGACAGGGGGCCATTTTTAATCAGCCCCAGCATTTT. The encoded protein is CASRDGQGAIFNQPQHF.